Listed below are T cell receptor beta chains from one sample, sequenced in a study of blood T cells in healthy people across ages. TCRdb redid the calling of the 5' RACE reads with MiXCR, one entry per CDR3 protein. The repertoire consists of about 1.8 million distinct CDR3 sequences, with 40% to 55% occurring once and the leading ten covering approximately 2%. The sample comprised blood. These receptors were obtained from a woman between 40 and 55 years old in good health. Each CDR3 is given with its conserved first and last residue. The order of the fields is CDR3 DNA, CDR3 protein, V gene, J gene, clone size, D gene. A D gene is named only where the DNA matches it firmly. Clone size appears in some rows only: once, few, many, or a class for an expanded clone.

cdr3_nt: TGTGCCAGCAGCCGTCAAAGCGGGGGGCTGGGAGAGACCCAGTACTTC
cdr3_aa: CASSRQSGGLGETQYF
v_call: TRBV7-8
j_call: TRBJ2-5
clone_size: -
d_call: TRBD2

cdr3_nt: TGTGCCAGCAGGGCGGGACAGCAAGAGACCCAGTACTTC
cdr3_aa: CASRAGQQETQYF
v_call: TRBV2
j_call: TRBJ2-5
clone_size: -
d_call: -

cdr3_nt: TGTGCCAGCAGCTCGGGACCGCTAGCCAAAAACATTCAGTACTTC
cdr3_aa: CASSSGPLAKNIQYF
v_call: TRBV11-2
j_call: TRBJ2-4
clone_size: few
d_call: -

cdr3_nt: TGTGCCAGCACAGGGGGACAGAGAAATTCACCCCTCCACTTT
cdr3_aa: CASTGGQRNSPLHF
v_call: TRBV2
j_call: TRBJ1-6
clone_size: -
d_call: TRBD1

cdr3_nt: TGTGCCAGCAGCCCCCAACCCTCAGGGATGGGCACAGATACGCAGTATTTT
cdr3_aa: CASSPQPSGMGTDTQYF
v_call: TRBV7-2
j_call: TRBJ2-3
clone_size: -
d_call: -

cdr3_nt: TGTGCCAGCAGTGAGTCCAGGATTTATGGCTACACCTTC
cdr3_aa: CASSESRIYGYTF
v_call: TRBV25-1
j_call: TRBJ1-2
clone_size: -
d_call: -

cdr3_nt: TGTGCCAGCAGCGCGGGACGGCGCTATGGCTACACCTTC
cdr3_aa: CASSAGRRYGYTF
v_call: TRBV5-6
j_call: TRBJ1-2
clone_size: -
d_call: -

cdr3_nt: TGTGCCAGCTCAAGGGCGACAGGGTCCTACAATGAGCAGTTCTTC
cdr3_aa: CASSRATGSYNEQFF
v_call: TRBV6-2/TRBV6-3
j_call: TRBJ2-1
clone_size: -
d_call: TRBD1

cdr3_nt: TGTGCCAGCAGCACAGGGATCGAACGCGAGCAGTACTTC
cdr3_aa: CASSTGIEREQYF
v_call: TRBV12-3/TRBV12-4
j_call: TRBJ2-7
clone_size: -
d_call: -

cdr3_nt: TGCGCCAGCAGCTCATTCAAAGAGACCCAGTACTTC
cdr3_aa: CASSSFKETQYF
v_call: TRBV5-1
j_call: TRBJ2-5
clone_size: -
d_call: -

cdr3_nt: TGTGCCATCAGTGCCCACCGGGCAGGGGACGGAGAGCAGTTCTTC
cdr3_aa: CAISAHRAGDGEQFF
v_call: TRBV10-3
j_call: TRBJ2-1
clone_size: few
d_call: -

cdr3_nt: TGTGCTAGCAGCCCCTTCCTATCAGATACGCAGTATTTT
cdr3_aa: CASSPFLSDTQYF
v_call: TRBV6-1
j_call: TRBJ2-3
clone_size: once
d_call: -

cdr3_nt: TGTGCCAGCAGCTTAGCGCTTCCACGGCAAGAGACCCAGTACTTC
cdr3_aa: CASSLALPRQETQYF
v_call: TRBV7-2
j_call: TRBJ2-5
clone_size: -
d_call: -

cdr3_nt: TGCAGCGTTGAAGAAAGGACAGGGGGATTTGAAGCTTTCTTT
cdr3_aa: CSVEERTGGFEAFF
v_call: TRBV29-1
j_call: TRBJ1-1
clone_size: few
d_call: TRBD1

cdr3_nt: TGCGCCAGCAGCTTGGTGCGGGACACTGAAGCTTTCTTT
cdr3_aa: CASSLVRDTEAFF
v_call: TRBV5-1
j_call: TRBJ1-1
clone_size: few
d_call: -

cdr3_nt: TGTGCCAGCAACCCAGCGGGACGGTTGTTCTACGAGCAGTACTTC
cdr3_aa: CASNPAGRLFYEQYF
v_call: TRBV11-2
j_call: TRBJ2-7
clone_size: few
d_call: TRBD2

cdr3_nt: TGTGCCAGCAGCCGGGGATCCGTCGACCAAGAGACCCAGTACTTC
cdr3_aa: CASSRGSVDQETQYF
v_call: TRBV5-4
j_call: TRBJ2-5
clone_size: -
d_call: -

cdr3_nt: TGTGCCAGCAGCCAAGTAGGGCAGGCCGCCTACAATGAGCAGTTCTTC
cdr3_aa: CASSQVGQAAYNEQFF
v_call: TRBV14
j_call: TRBJ2-1
clone_size: few
d_call: -

cdr3_nt: TGTGCCAGCAGTTACACGGGGGTCGAGGCTCCTGGGGTCAAAAACATTCAGTACTTC
cdr3_aa: CASSYTGVEAPGVKNIQYF
v_call: TRBV6-5
j_call: TRBJ2-4
clone_size: -
d_call: -

cdr3_nt: TGCAGTGCTATCCCCAGGGGGCTGTACTCCTACGAGCAGTACTTC
cdr3_aa: CSAIPRGLYSYEQYF
v_call: TRBV20-1
j_call: TRBJ2-7
clone_size: -
d_call: TRBD1

cdr3_nt: TGTGCCAGCAGTGTCCATACTAGCGGGGCTACTCAGTTCTTC
cdr3_aa: CASSVHTSGATQFF
v_call: TRBV28
j_call: TRBJ2-1
clone_size: -
d_call: TRBD2

cdr3_nt: TGTGCCAGCAGCTTCCGGGGAGTGCTAGCCAAAAACATTCAGTACTTC
cdr3_aa: CASSFRGVLAKNIQYF
v_call: TRBV5-6
j_call: TRBJ2-4
clone_size: -
d_call: -

cdr3_nt: TGTGCCAGCAGTTATCCGGGACAGGAGCTCTATGGCTACACCTTC
cdr3_aa: CASSYPGQELYGYTF
v_call: TRBV6-2/TRBV6-3
j_call: TRBJ1-2
clone_size: -
d_call: TRBD1

cdr3_nt: TGTGCCAGCAGAGCCACAGGGTACCCAGAGACCCAGTACTTC
cdr3_aa: CASRATGYPETQYF
v_call: TRBV7-2
j_call: TRBJ2-5
clone_size: few
d_call: -

cdr3_nt: TGTGCCAGCAGTTACTCCCGGGCCAACGTCCTGACTTTC
cdr3_aa: CASSYSRANVLTF
v_call: TRBV6-2/TRBV6-3
j_call: TRBJ2-6
clone_size: -
d_call: -

cdr3_nt: TGTGCCAGCAGTCCACCTCCGGGAAAGGGCCCCTACGAGCAGTACTTC
cdr3_aa: CASSPPPGKGPYEQYF
v_call: TRBV28
j_call: TRBJ2-7
clone_size: -
d_call: -

cdr3_nt: TGCGCCAGCACCTCCTTTGAGGGTGGGGAAGAGACCCAGTACTTC
cdr3_aa: CASTSFEGGEETQYF
v_call: TRBV5-1
j_call: TRBJ2-5
clone_size: few
d_call: -

cdr3_nt: TGTGCCAGCAGTATAGCCCCCTACAATGAGCAGTACTTC
cdr3_aa: CASSIAPYNEQYF
v_call: TRBV6-2/TRBV6-3
j_call: TRBJ2-7
clone_size: -
d_call: -

cdr3_nt: TGTGCCAGCAGGAGGGGCGCGGTGTTTGAGCAGTACTTC
cdr3_aa: CASRRGAVFEQYF
v_call: TRBV12-3/TRBV12-4
j_call: TRBJ2-4
clone_size: -
d_call: -

cdr3_nt: TGCAGCGGGGAACCTGGAGGGACAGGGGGCAATGAGCAGTTCTTC
cdr3_aa: CSGEPGGTGGNEQFF
v_call: TRBV29-1
j_call: TRBJ2-1
clone_size: few
d_call: TRBD1

cdr3_nt: TGTGCCAGCAGTAGTCCCATCCAGGGGTCGTATAGCAATCAGCCCCAGCATTTT
cdr3_aa: CASSSPIQGSYSNQPQHF
v_call: TRBV7-2
j_call: TRBJ1-5
clone_size: -
d_call: -

cdr3_nt: TGCGCCAGCAGCCAAGGGTGGGGTTCTTCCTGCGAGCAGTACTTC
cdr3_aa: CASSQGWGSSCEQYF
v_call: TRBV4-1
j_call: TRBJ2-7
clone_size: -
d_call: -

cdr3_nt: TGTGCCAGCAGTGTCGAGGGGGGAAGCTCCCACGAGCAGTACTTC
cdr3_aa: CASSVEGGSSHEQYF
v_call: TRBV6-1
j_call: TRBJ2-7
clone_size: -
d_call: -

cdr3_nt: TGTGCCAGCAGTTTCCCACGCGATGCTGGGGGCCCCTACGAGCAGTACTTC
cdr3_aa: CASSFPRDAGGPYEQYF
v_call: TRBV28
j_call: TRBJ2-7
clone_size: few
d_call: -

cdr3_nt: TGTGCCAGCACTAACTCCGGATTATATGGCTACACCTTC
cdr3_aa: CASTNSGLYGYTF
v_call: TRBV25-1
j_call: TRBJ1-2
clone_size: few
d_call: -

cdr3_nt: TGTGCCAGCAGCGTAGGGGGGACTGGCATTCACAATGAGCAGTTCTTC
cdr3_aa: CASSVGGTGIHNEQFF
v_call: TRBV9
j_call: TRBJ2-1
clone_size: -
d_call: -

cdr3_nt: TGCGCCAGCAGCTTGGTGGGACTAGTGGGAGATACGCAGTATTTT
cdr3_aa: CASSLVGLVGDTQYF
v_call: TRBV5-1
j_call: TRBJ2-3
clone_size: -
d_call: TRBD2

cdr3_nt: TGTGCCAGCAGCTTAGCTGGGGTAGGGGGTGAAAAACTGTTTTTT
cdr3_aa: CASSLAGVGGEKLFF
v_call: TRBV7-2
j_call: TRBJ1-4
clone_size: -
d_call: -

cdr3_nt: TGTGCCAGCAGTTTTTGGCGGACAGAGACCCAGTACTTC
cdr3_aa: CASSFWRTETQYF
v_call: TRBV12-3/TRBV12-4
j_call: TRBJ2-5
clone_size: few
d_call: -

cdr3_nt: TGTGCCAGCAGCTTTTTAGGCAGGGAAATTGGGGAGACCCAGTACTTC
cdr3_aa: CASSFLGREIGETQYF
v_call: TRBV7-9
j_call: TRBJ2-5
clone_size: -
d_call: -

cdr3_nt: TGTGCCAGCAGATATAAGTACGGTATGGGCGACACCGGGGAGCTGTTTTTT
cdr3_aa: CASRYKYGMGDTGELFF
v_call: TRBV7-9
j_call: TRBJ2-2
clone_size: once
d_call: -

cdr3_nt: TGTGCCAGCAGCTCTACCAGGGTCGGAGAGCAGTACTTC
cdr3_aa: CASSSTRVGEQYF
v_call: TRBV7-8
j_call: TRBJ2-5
clone_size: -
d_call: -

cdr3_nt: TGCGCCAGCAGCCGGGATGTAGGGTTTCTAATGGAGACCCAGTACTTC
cdr3_aa: CASSRDVGFLMETQYF
v_call: TRBV4-3
j_call: TRBJ2-5
clone_size: once
d_call: -

cdr3_nt: TGTGCCAGCAGCGTAGGGGACGCAGATACGCAGTATTTT
cdr3_aa: CASSVGDADTQYF
v_call: TRBV9
j_call: TRBJ2-3
clone_size: few
d_call: -

cdr3_nt: TGTGCCAGCAGCCCAAGGGACCTACGGAGCACTGAAGCTTTCTTT
cdr3_aa: CASSPRDLRSTEAFF
v_call: TRBV6-5
j_call: TRBJ1-1
clone_size: -
d_call: -

cdr3_nt: TGTGCCAGCAGCTTAATACTAGCGGGGGGGAGGGATGAGCAGTTCTTC
cdr3_aa: CASSLILAGGRDEQFF
v_call: TRBV5-6
j_call: TRBJ2-1
clone_size: -
d_call: TRBD2

cdr3_nt: TGTGCCAGCAGCTTTGGAACTAGCCAGGAGCAGTACTTC
cdr3_aa: CASSFGTSQEQYF
v_call: TRBV11-2
j_call: TRBJ2-5
clone_size: few
d_call: -

cdr3_nt: TGTGCCACCAGTGACTCCGGGACAGGGATAAACATTCAGTACTTC
cdr3_aa: CATSDSGTGINIQYF
v_call: TRBV24-1
j_call: TRBJ2-4
clone_size: few
d_call: TRBD1

cdr3_nt: TGCGCCAGCATATACAGGGGGAGTTCCTACGAGCAGTACTTC
cdr3_aa: CASIYRGSSYEQYF
v_call: TRBV6-5
j_call: TRBJ2-7
clone_size: -
d_call: TRBD1

cdr3_nt: TGTGCCAGCAGCCCCTCCAGGGTGATTGTAGATGGCTACACCTTC
cdr3_aa: CASSPSRVIVDGYTF
v_call: TRBV7-2
j_call: TRBJ1-2
clone_size: few
d_call: -

cdr3_nt: TGTGCCAGCAGCTTAGATCAGTCCCTTAGCGGGGCCAGCACAGATACGCAGTATTTT
cdr3_aa: CASSLDQSLSGASTDTQYF
v_call: TRBV11-2
j_call: TRBJ2-3
clone_size: -
d_call: TRBD2

cdr3_nt: TGCGCCAGCAGCCAAGCCAGGGGGTTAACTGAAGCTTTCTTT
cdr3_aa: CASSQARGLTEAFF
v_call: TRBV4-1
j_call: TRBJ1-1
clone_size: -
d_call: TRBD1

cdr3_nt: TGTGCCAGCAGTTTAAGCGGACAGGGTGATTCACCCCCCCACTTT
cdr3_aa: CASSLSGQGDSPPHF
v_call: TRBV27
j_call: TRBJ1-6
clone_size: -
d_call: TRBD1

cdr3_nt: TGCAGTGCTAGTCCAGGGGGTGTTACCCCGTTCACAGATACGCAGTATTTT
cdr3_aa: CSASPGGVTPFTDTQYF
v_call: TRBV20-1
j_call: TRBJ2-3
clone_size: once
d_call: TRBD1